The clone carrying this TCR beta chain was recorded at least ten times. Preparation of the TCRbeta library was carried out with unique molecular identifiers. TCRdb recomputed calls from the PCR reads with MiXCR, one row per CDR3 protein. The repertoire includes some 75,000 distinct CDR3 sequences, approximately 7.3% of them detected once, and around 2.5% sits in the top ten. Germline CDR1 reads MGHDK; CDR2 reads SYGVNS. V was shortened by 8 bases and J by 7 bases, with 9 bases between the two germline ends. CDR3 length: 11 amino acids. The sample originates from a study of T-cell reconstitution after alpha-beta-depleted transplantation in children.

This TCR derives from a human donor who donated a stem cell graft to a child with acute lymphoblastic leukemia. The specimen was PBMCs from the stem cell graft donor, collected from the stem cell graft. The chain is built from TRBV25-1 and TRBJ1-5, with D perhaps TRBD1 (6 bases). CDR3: CASPGVQPQHF. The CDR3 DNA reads TGTGCCAGCCCAGGGGTGCAGCCCCAGCATTTT.